This T cell receptor (beta chain) was observed in a study of metastatic and nonmetastatic thyroid tumors. About the research overall: Thyroid patients, malignant and benign, had repertoires compared across blood and tumor or nodule tissue.

In the study's own analysis: The distant-metastasis classifier for papillary thyroid cancer was built from CDR3 differences across clinicopathological groups. TCRdb redid the clone calls on the PCR reads using MiXCR. The V and J calls and clone size are TCRdb's, not the authors'. The sample holds 8,000 to 9,000 clones; roughly 25% are singletons and the top ten take approximately 24%. Germline assignment: CDR1 DFQATT and CDR2 SNEGSKA (reference sequence). The V gene end was trimmed by 3 bases and the J gene end by 0 bases; junction bases not matched to a gene: 3. This CDR3 spans 14 amino acids. Nobody among the patients had been given any treatment before thyroid surgery.

This clonotype originated in a female donor with papillary thyroid cancer or a benign thyroid nodule (not recorded which). Some clones in this sample may be carry-over from other donors' samples. This rearrangement joins TRBV20-1 to TRBJ2-3, with 7 nucleotides matching TRBD1. Sequenced sample: tumor tissue. DNA for the CDR3: TGCAGTGCTAGGGGACAGCTCAGCACAGATACGCAGTATTTT. Protein: CSARGQLSTDTQYF.